This T cell receptor beta chain was retrieved from a study of T cells in Graves' hyperthyroidism and ophthalmopathy. Study outcomes and limitations: From stable hyperthyroidism, ophthalmopathy was set apart by a 13 V-J model.

RNA transcripts served as the template for amplifying TCR beta CDR3 regions. With the HTBI primer set, the TCR CDR3 went through a first round of RT-PCR. TCRdb re-called the multiplex PCR reads through MiXCR, storing one row per CDR3 protein. There are hundreds of thousands of distinct CDR3 sequences in the sample; 15% to 17% occur only once, and around 14% lies in the top ten. Germline values: CDR1 LGHDT, CDR2 YNNKEL (reference sequence). This CDR3 has 14 residues. The V and J ends lost 0 bases and 1 base respectively, with 4 bases between them. This clonotype was seen a few times. Its antigen is as yet unknown. Diagnosis rested on symptoms, serum thyroxine and TRAb, thyroid ultrasound, and orbital computed tomography.

This sequence originates from a woman between 18 and 29 years old with Graves' hyperthyroidism. The material sequenced was blood. The chain carries TRBV3-1 and TRBJ1-3; D not resolved. The CDR3: CASSQEGSGNTIYF. The DNA of the CDR3 is TGTGCCAGCAGCCAAGAAGGTTCTGGAAACACCATATATTTT.